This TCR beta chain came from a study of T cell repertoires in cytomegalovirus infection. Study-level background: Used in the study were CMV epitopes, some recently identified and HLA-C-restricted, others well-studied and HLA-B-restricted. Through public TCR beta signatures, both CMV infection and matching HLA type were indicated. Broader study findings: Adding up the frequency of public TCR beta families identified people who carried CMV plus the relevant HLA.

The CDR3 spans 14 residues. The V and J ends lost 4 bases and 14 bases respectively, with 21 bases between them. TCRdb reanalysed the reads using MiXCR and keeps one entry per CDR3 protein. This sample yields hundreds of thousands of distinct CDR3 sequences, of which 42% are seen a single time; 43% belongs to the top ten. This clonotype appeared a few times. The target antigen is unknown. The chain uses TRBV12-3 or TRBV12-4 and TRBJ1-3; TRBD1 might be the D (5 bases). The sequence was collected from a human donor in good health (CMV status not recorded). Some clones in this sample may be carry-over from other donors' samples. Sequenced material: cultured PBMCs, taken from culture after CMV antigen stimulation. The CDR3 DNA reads TGTGCCAGCAGTTACGGGGACGGTGCCTATCCCGTATATTTT. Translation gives CASSYGDGAYPVYF.